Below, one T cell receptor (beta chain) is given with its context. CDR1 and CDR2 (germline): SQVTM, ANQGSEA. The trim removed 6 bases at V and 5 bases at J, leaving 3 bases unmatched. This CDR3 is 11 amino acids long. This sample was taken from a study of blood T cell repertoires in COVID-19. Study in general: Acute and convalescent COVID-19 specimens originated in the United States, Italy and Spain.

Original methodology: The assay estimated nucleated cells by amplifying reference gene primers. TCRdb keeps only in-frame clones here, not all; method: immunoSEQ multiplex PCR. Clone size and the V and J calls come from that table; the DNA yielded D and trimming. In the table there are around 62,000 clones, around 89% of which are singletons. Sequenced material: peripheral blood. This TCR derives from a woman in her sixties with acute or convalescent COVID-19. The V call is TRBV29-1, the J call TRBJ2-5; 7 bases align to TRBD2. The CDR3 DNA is TGCAGCGTCATACTAGCGGAGACCCAGTACTTC. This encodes CSVILAETQYF.